The present TCR beta chain was sequenced within a study of blood T cells in healthy people across ages. Primers used in a second PCR of about 6 to 11 cycles were a sample-barcoded 5' primer and a J-beta primer mix. TCRdb analysed the 5' RACE reads with MiXCR anew, one entry per CDR3 protein. This sample yields about 640,000 distinct CDR3 sequences, of which roughly 50% are seen a single time; approximately 40% belongs to the top ten. Study-wide results and caveats: Diversity estimated from one million T cells was considered an underestimate.

The germline CDR1 and CDR2 sequences are LNHNV and YYDKDF (reference sequence). The CDR3 has 15 residues. With regard to this clonotype: Its antigen is unidentified.

The origin of this receptor is a man aged 55 to 70 in good health. The chain links TRBV15 to TRBJ2-4; D assignment may be TRBD1 or TRBD2 (5 bases each). The J call may be incorrect, as the DNA end agrees better with TRBJ2-5. The sequencing input was blood. For the CDR3, the DNA is TGTGCCACCGGGGCCGGGTCCGGACTCCAAGAGACCCAGTACTTC. Protein product: CATGAGSGLQETQYF.